The following is a T cell receptor (beta chain) sequence with its context. The antigen remains unidentified. Sequencing used immunoSEQ multiplex PCR; TCRdb keeps in-frame clones, though not all of them. This table has about 150,000 clones, around 86% appearing once. The data belong to a study of T cell responses to AZD1222 COVID-19 vaccine. Whole-study results and caveats: Donor demographics were predominantly white British with a female majority; clonal diversity may be underestimated. Among vaccine-associated CD4 TCRs, coverage spanned spike, with dominance at 160-218 and 743-854. Elevations in Spike-specific TCR breadth and depth followed administration of two AZD1222 doses.

Pooling of second doses given at about 4 or about 12 weeks was done. V lost 7 bases and J 3 bases, leaving 14 bases between the germline ends. Germline loops: CDR1 KGHDR, CDR2 SFDVKD. The CDR3 is 15 residues long. V and J are TRBV24-1 and TRBJ2-2; TRBD2 might be the D (5 bases). The specimen was peripheral blood, collected 28 days after the second AZD1222 dose. The source is an adult who received the AZD1222 COVID-19 vaccine. The CDR3 region has the DNA TGTGCCACCAGCAACCACCGGGAATACACCGGGGAGCTGTTTTTT. Protein: CATSNHREYTGELFF.